This record looks at one T cell receptor (beta chain) sequence and its context. The antigen remains undetermined. This record belongs to a study of CD8 T cells in ankylosing spondylitis. Regarding the study as a whole: There was a TCR beta motif, made of roughly eight highly homologous variants, that appeared characteristic of ankylosing spondylitis blood.

In TCRdb, the 5' RACE reads were re-called with MiXCR into one record per CDR3 protein. The repertoire holds about 330,000 distinct CDR3 sequences, with 7.5% to 9% as singletons. The V segment lost 5 bases and the J segment 2 bases; nucleotides outside the gene matches: 9. The CDR3 is 16 amino acids. CDR1 is SEHNR, CDR2 FQNEAQ, per germline (reference sequence). The sample comprised blood, either unsorted or a sorted T cell fraction (not recorded which). The TCR was taken from a male donor with ankylosing spondylitis. The chain couples TRBV7-9 to TRBJ2-7, with 10 bases matching TRBD1. The CDR3: CASSPRSGTGAYEQYF. CDR3 DNA sequence: TGTGCCAGCAGCCCAAGATCCGGGACAGGGGCCTACGAGCAGTACTTC.